These 13 T cell receptor beta chains were sequenced from one sample in a study of blood T cell repertoires in COVID-19. Method: immunoSEQ multiplex PCR; TCRdb's copy keeps in-frame clones and lacks some. The sample carries hundreds of thousands of clones, around nine tenths recorded once. Sequencing input: peripheral blood. The source is a man between 65 and 85 years old with acute or convalescent COVID-19.

The chain combines TRBV28 with TRBJ2-7, with 8 bases identical to TRBD2. This CDR3 is 15 amino acids long. Germline values: CDR1 MDHEN, CDR2 SYDVKM. V lost 2 bases to trimming and J lost 2 bases; unmatched junction nucleotides: 5. The CDR3 DNA sequence: TGTGCCAGCAGTTTAATAGCGGGATCCCCCTACGAGCAGTACTTC. Protein product: CASSLIAGSPYEQYF.

The CDR3 DNA follows: TGTGCCAGCAGTGAGGGCTGGGGCCACTCCTACGAGCAGTACTTC. This sequence encodes CASSEGWGHSYEQYF. The V and J genes are TRBV6-1 and TRBJ2-7, with a tentative D call TRBD1 (5 bases). The CDR3 has 15 residues. The ends were cut back, 3 bases at V and 0 bases at J, with 12 bases in the middle. Germline V gene lookup returns CDR1 MNHNS and CDR2 SASEGT.

This clone was seen just once. The chain links TRBV28 to TRBJ2-6; 11 nucleotides align to TRBD2. The CDR3 is 18 residues long. The V gene's germline CDR1 is MDHEN and CDR2 SYDVKM. The J segment lost 1 base and the V segment lost 6 bases, leaving 8 bases of the junction unmatched. The CDR3 sequence: CASSPGTSGVSGANVLTF. The CDR3 DNA follows: TGTGCCAGCAGCCCCGGGACTAGCGGAGTTTCTGGGGCCAACGTCCTGACTTTC.

The rearrangement joins TRBV7-6 to TRBJ2-1, with TRBD2 identical over 7 bases. The CDR3 length is 20 residues. With 1 base clipped from V and 1 base from J, the junction kept 16 bases outside the gene matches. The germline V gene has CDR1 SGHVS and CDR2 FNYEAQ. The CDR3 DNA sequence: TGTGCCAGCAGCTTAGTAAGGGAGGGAACGAGTGGGGGTTCCTACAATGAGCAGTTCTTC. Amino acid sequence: CASSLVREGTSGGSYNEQFF.

The chain carries TRBV7-2 and TRBJ1-5; the D gene is possibly TRBD1 (6 bases). Trimming removed 5 bases at V and 9 bases at J, with 14 bases between. CDR3 length equals 13 residues. The germline CDR1 and CDR2 sequences are SGHTA and FQGNSA. CDR3 sequence: CASSNRERGPQHF. CDR3 coding DNA: TGTGCCAGCAGCAACAGGGAAAGGGGGCCCCAGCATTTT.

V usage is TRBV7-2 and J usage is TRBJ1-3, with D possibly TRBD1 on 6 matching bases. The germline gives CDR1 SGHTA, CDR2 FQGNSA. V lost 5 bases, J lost 4 bases, and 15 bases lay in between. The CDR3 spans 15 residues. CDR3 protein: CASSPQTGAGNTIYF. CDR3 nucleotide sequence: TGTGCCAGCAGCCCACAGACAGGAGCAGGAAACACCATATATTTT. The full variable domain, in which reference TRBV7-2 and TRBJ1-3 provide the parts outside the CDR3, is GAGVSQSPSNKVTEKGKDVELRCDPISGHTALYWYRQSLGQGLEFLIYFQGNSAPDKSGLPSDRFSAERTGGSVSTLTIQRTQQEDSAVYLCASSPQTGAGNTIYFGEGSWLTVV.

This chain uses TRBV7-2 with TRBJ1-6; D not certain. Per the germline V gene, CDR1 is SGHTA and CDR2 is FQGNSA. Trimming stripped 2 bases from V and 11 bases from J, with 10 bases between. CDR3 length: 13 amino acids. This CDR3 reads CASSLKRGAPLHF. CDR3 coding DNA: TGTGCCAGCAGCTTAAAACGCGGGGCACCCCTCCACTTT.

The J gene is TRBJ2-5, the V gene TRBV4-1; 8 bases are a match to TRBD2. Germline V gene lookup returns CDR1 MGHRA and CDR2 YSYEKL. V was clipped by 3 bases and J by 0 bases; unmatched bases: 9. There are 17 residues in the CDR3. The CDR3 DNA is TGCGCCAGCAGCCAGAACCCTAGCGGGTCCCACCAAGAGACCCAGTACTTC. Its translation: CASSQNPSGSHQETQYF.

J is TRBJ2-7 and V is TRBV7-2, with D perhaps TRBD1 (5 bases). CDR1 SGHTA and CDR2 FQGNSA come from the germline V gene. The ends were cut back, 5 bases at V and 3 bases at J, with 11 bases in the middle. The CDR3 is 13 residues long. The CDR3 DNA sequence: TGTGCCAGCAGCACTCCTCAGGGCTACGAGCAGTACTTC. Translated: CASSTPQGYEQYF.

The chain has TRBV18 and TRBJ1-2, with 11 positions matching TRBD1. With 6 bases clipped from V and 7 bases from J, the junction kept 10 bases outside the gene matches. The CDR3 length is 15 residues. Germline V gene sequence: CDR1 KGHSH, CDR2 LQKENI. The CDR3 DNA reads as TGTGCCAGCTCCCCAATGGGACAGGGGGTTTTTGGCTACACCTTC. Residues: CASSPMGQGVFGYTF.

CDR3 sequence reads: CASSSTGRSYNEQFF. CDR3 bases: TGTGCCAGCAGCTCCACGGGGAGAAGCTACAATGAGCAGTTCTTC. The genes are TRBV6-2 or TRBV6-3 and TRBJ2-1; the D gene is possibly TRBD2 (5 bases). The germline CDR1 and CDR2 sequences are MNHEY and SVGEGT. The CDR3 totals 15 residues. Deletions cut 6 bases from V and 3 bases from J, with 15 bases between.

The chain carries TRBV4-3 and TRBJ2-7; D remains unclear. The germline V and J ends were trimmed by 3 bases and 2 bases, with 8 bases remaining between them. This CDR3 region has 13 residues. Per the germline V gene, CDR1 is LGHNA and CDR2 is YSLEER. Written as DNA, the CDR3 is TGCGCCAGCAGCCATACAGTTGCCTACGAGCAGTACTTC. Amino acids: CASSHTVAYEQYF.

V is TRBV21-1 and J is TRBJ2-7; the table's D call, TRBD2, has no DNA check behind it. TRBV21-1 is marked as a pseudogene. This CDR3 spans 23 amino acids. Here the CDR3 reads CASSKAMVTSGRGICGYYYEQYF. The DNA for the CDR3 is TGTGCCAGCAGCAAAGCTATGGTAACTAGCGGGAGAGGGATTTGTGGCTACTACTACGAGCAGTACTTC.